The text below deals with one T cell receptor (beta chain). The specificity of this receptor is unknown. Per-nucleotide qualities are absent, and no much larger clonotype sits a single base away. CDR3 length: 15 amino acids, cysteine to phenylalanine. Only the CDR3 part of the read is kept: 45 bases, read in frame from the first base. The CDR1 and CDR2 encoded by the germline V gene (reference sequence) are LNHDA and SQIVND. V is cut back by 6 bases and J by 0 bases, with 2 bases in the junction unmatched. The data derive from a study of OX40 agonist ivuxolimab in advanced cancers. Notes on the research overall: The costimulatory receptor OX40 (CD134) was targeted by ivuxolimab, a fully human IgG2 agonistic monoclonal antibody. Intravenous ivuxolimab was administered to patients every 2 weeks at six dose levels: 0.01, 0.1, 0.3, 1.5, 3 and 10 mg/kg. Of the roughly 50 dose-escalation patients, hepatocellular carcinoma was present in about 19, melanoma in around 15, renal cell carcinoma in 9 and head and neck cancer in 9. In the dose-escalation cohort, around four fifths of patients were male, and the mean age was around 65 years with a range of roughly 23 to 79. Patients were allowed to have had prior anti-PD-1, anti-PD-L1 or anti-CTLA-4 therapy, and less than 45% of the dose-escalation patients had previously received checkpoint inhibitors. Partial responses occurred in three dose-escalation patients, of whom one had hepatocellular carcinoma and two had cutaneous melanoma. Peripheral TCRbeta sequencing was intended to test whether TCR sequence diversity was altered and clonal T-cell expansion was caused by ivuxolimab. The paper describes the monotherapy dose-escalation part (N ≈ 50 patients) of the phase I trial of ivuxolimab.

Patients with a history of autoimmune disease or receiving systemic immunosuppression were excluded from the trial. Peripheral blood for TCR sequencing was collected from all dose cohorts at baseline, on cycle 4 day 1, and on cycle 7 day 1. The samples were drawn from a first-in-human, open-label, multicenter phase I dose-escalation trial of ivuxolimab. Adults with locally advanced or metastatic melanoma, renal cell carcinoma, hepatocellular carcinoma or head and neck squamous cell carcinoma were enrolled in the trial. CD4+ and CD8+ T cells were sorted separately from peripheral blood before TCR sequencing. Genomic DNA was extracted from sorted cells for sequencing of the TCRbeta CDR3 region. The immunoSEQ Assay was used for sequencing of TCRbeta CDR3 regions. As stored in TCRdb, this immuneACCESS dataset retains in-frame rearrangements with V and J assigned. A fraction of the clones does not appear; measured against another copy, unresolved V genes explain less than half of the discrepancy, and the remainder lacks a known reason. Across this sample there are roughly 97,000 clones, with about 90% seen only once. The ten largest clones take up just under 0.8% of the sample.

The investigation overall reported the following: The antigen specificity of the clonally expanded peripheral T cells was not determined. On average, CD8+ T cells showed more expanded clones than CD4+ T cells after ivuxolimab. At doses of 0.1 to 3.0 mg/kg, clonal expansion of both CD4+ and CD8+ T cells in blood was seen between baseline and week 6. Low levels of normalized T-cell clonal expansion were also seen in some patients who did not respond. In the 0.1-3.0 mg/kg groups, partial responders had among the lowest normalized peripheral clonal expansion, particularly in CD8+ T cells.

The TCR was taken from an adult with an advanced solid tumor such as melanoma, head and neck, liver or kidney cancer. The rearrangement combines TRBV19 with TRBJ1-4; 9 central nucleotides agree with TRBD1. The material was CD4+ or CD8+ T cells sorted from blood, obtained in a trial of the OX40 agonist ivuxolimab. DNA sequence: TGTGCCAGTAGGGGACAGGGAACAACTAATGAAAAACTGTTTTTT. The resulting protein is CASRGQGTTNEKLFF.